This T cell receptor (beta chain) was identified in a study of early T cells in non-severe SARS-CoV-2 infection. There are many counts of this clonotype. MiXCR, applied by TCRdb to the 5' RACE reads, yields one record per CDR3 protein. The sample has about 67,000 distinct CDR3 sequences, roughly 12% seen once. J lost 10 bases, V lost 6 bases, and 9 bases had no gene match. The CDR3 loop spans 13 amino acids. This sequence originates from an adult who was a healthcare worker with PCR-confirmed SARS-CoV-2 infection or an uninfected control (not recorded which). V and J are TRBV12-3 or TRBV12-4 and TRBJ2-1, with 7 bases fitting TRBD1. What was sequenced was whole blood. CDR3 region: CASRQGLDREQFF. DNA of the CDR3: TGTGCCAGCAGACAGGGGCTAGACAGGGAGCAGTTCTTC.